This T cell receptor (beta chain) is drawn from a study of blood T cell repertoires in COVID-19. For the study at large: Researchers got acute and convalescent COVID-19 samples from the United States, Italy and Spain.

In the authors' methods: Estimation of nucleated cell counts relied on the amplification of reference gene primers. TCRdb's copy holds only in-frame clones and misses some; the assay was immunoSEQ multiplex PCR. The DNA gave D and trimming, while V, J and clone size come from that table. Of about 200,000 clones listed, roughly 80% are singletons. This CDR3 has 13 residues. J lost 3 bases, V lost 6 bases, and 4 bases had no gene match. Germline lookup yields CDR1 SGHTA and CDR2 FQGNSA. The source is a woman aged 80 or over with COVID-19, enrolled during active disease. Sequenced input: peripheral blood. The chain uses TRBV7-2 and TRBJ1-2; 7 positions match TRBD1. In DNA form, the CDR3 reads TGTGCCAGCAGTTCAACAGGGGACTATGGCTACACCTTC. Its translation: CASSSTGDYGYTF.